This TCR beta chain was recovered during a study of blood T cell repertoires in COVID-19. TCRdb keeps only in-frame clones here, not all; method: immunoSEQ multiplex PCR. The top ten hold around 1.6% of the sample, which has approximately 300,000 clones, more than 70% seen once. V shed 3 bases and J shed 8 bases, with 8 bases lying between them. The CDR3 has 12 amino acids. The germline gives CDR1 MNHNY, CDR2 SVGAGI (reference sequence). Material: peripheral blood. The receptor was derived from a woman in her forties or fifties with acute or convalescent COVID-19. This chain connects TRBV6-6 to TRBJ2-1; D uncertain. In nucleotides, the CDR3 is TGTGCCAGCAGTTATAATAGAGATGAGCAGTTCTTC. This encodes CASSYNRDEQFF.